This record concerns one T cell receptor (beta chain) sequence. The method was immunoSEQ multiplex PCR; TCRdb's version includes in-frame clones alone and lacks a portion of them. The sample carries some 250,000 clones, roughly 89% recorded once. These data originate in a study of blood T cell repertoires in COVID-19. Study summary: The United States, Italy and Spain provided the acute and convalescent COVID-19 samples. Sources were T cells, B-cell-depleted T cells, or PBMCs; the material itself was cDNA or gDNA.

The CDR3 runs 13 residues. The junction had 3 bases not matched to a gene; V was cut back by 6 bases and J by 4 bases. Looked up from germline, CDR1 is LNHDA and CDR2 is SQIVND (reference sequence). Two negative PCRs, clearance, or symptom resolution characterized the recovered Cohort 3 donors. The sample was PBMCs or T cells enriched from blood (not recorded which). V gene TRBV19 combines with J gene TRBJ1-3, with 7 bases that match TRBD1. The origin of this receptor is a man aged 40-49 years who had recovered from COVID-19. This CDR3 reads CASSRDRGNTIYF. The CDR3 DNA follows: TGTGCCAGTAGCCGGGACAGAGGAAACACCATATATTTT.